This T cell receptor (beta chain) was sequenced in a study of beta chain features in type 1 diabetes. General study results and limits: Across all four CD4+ subsets, people with type 1 diabetes showed modestly shorter TCRB CDR3s.

Expressed TCRB transcripts were sequenced because the entire RNA isolate underwent reverse transcription. Clones were read by immunoSEQ multiplex PCR, and TCRdb kept only the in-frame ones, dropping some. Of 100,000 to 150,000 clones listed, about a sixth are singletons. This CDR3 has 12 amino acids. Germline loops: CDR1 SQVTM, CDR2 ANQGSEA. The V gene lost 6 bases and the J gene lost 6 bases, with 11 bases spanning the gap. About this clone: Antigen: not known.

This TCR was sampled from a man aged 30 to 45 with type 1 diabetes. Sequencing input: central memory CD4+ T cells from blood. The chain uses TRBV29-1 and TRBJ2-2; perhaps TRBD1 as D (5 bases). CDR3 DNA sequence: TGCAGCGTAGGGGAAAATGCCGGGGAGCTGTTTTTT. Amino acids: CSVGENAGELFF.